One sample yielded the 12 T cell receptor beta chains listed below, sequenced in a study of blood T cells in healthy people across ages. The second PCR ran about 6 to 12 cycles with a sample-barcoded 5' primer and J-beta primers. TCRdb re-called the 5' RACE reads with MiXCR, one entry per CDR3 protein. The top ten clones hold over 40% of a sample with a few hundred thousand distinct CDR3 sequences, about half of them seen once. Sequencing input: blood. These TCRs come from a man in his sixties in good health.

The chain's CDR3 is CASSEAVTVAYEQYF. The CDR3 nucleotides read TGTGCCAGCAGTGAAGCGGTCACAGTTGCCTACGAGCAGTACTTC. The V and J genes are TRBV6-1 and TRBJ2-7, with D hard to call. V shed 0 bases and J shed 2 bases, with 11 bases lying between them. Germline CDR1 is MNHNS and CDR2 is SASEGT. The CDR3 has 15 residues.

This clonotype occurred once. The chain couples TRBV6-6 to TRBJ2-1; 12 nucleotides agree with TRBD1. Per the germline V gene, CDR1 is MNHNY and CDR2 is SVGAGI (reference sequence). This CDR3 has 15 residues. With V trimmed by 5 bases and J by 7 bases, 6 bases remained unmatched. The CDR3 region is CASSHGTGGPNEQFF. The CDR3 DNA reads TGTGCCAGCAGTCATGGGACAGGGGGCCCAAATGAGCAGTTCTTC.

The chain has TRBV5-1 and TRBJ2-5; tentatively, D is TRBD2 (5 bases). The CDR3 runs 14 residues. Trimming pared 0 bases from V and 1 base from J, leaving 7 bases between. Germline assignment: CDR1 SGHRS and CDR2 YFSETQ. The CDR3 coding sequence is TGCGCCAGCAGCTTGGTCGGGATCCAAGAGACCCAGTACTTC. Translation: CASSLVGIQETQYF.

This CDR3 reads CASSLSANYGYTF. Written as DNA, the CDR3 is TGTGCCAGCAGTTTGTCAGCTAACTATGGCTACACCTTC. The J gene is TRBJ1-2, the V gene TRBV7-2; D gene unclear. The CDR3 sequence is 13 residues long. The V gene lost 6 bases and the J gene lost 0 bases, with 8 bases spanning the gap. Germline-derived CDR1 and CDR2 are SGHTA and FQGNSA.

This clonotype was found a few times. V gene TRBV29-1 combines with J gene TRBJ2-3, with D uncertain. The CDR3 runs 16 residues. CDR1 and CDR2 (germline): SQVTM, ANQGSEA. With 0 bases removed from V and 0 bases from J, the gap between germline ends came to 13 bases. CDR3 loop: CSVEDPMGLSTDTQYF. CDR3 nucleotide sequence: TGCAGCGTTGAAGATCCGATGGGTTTAAGCACAGATACGCAGTATTTT.

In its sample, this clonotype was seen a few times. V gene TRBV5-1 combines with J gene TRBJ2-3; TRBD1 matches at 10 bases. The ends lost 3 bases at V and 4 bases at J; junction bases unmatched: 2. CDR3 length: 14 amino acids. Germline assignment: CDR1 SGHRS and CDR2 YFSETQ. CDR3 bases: TGCGCCAGCAGCTCCGGACAGGGGGCAGATACGCAGTATTTT. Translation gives CASSSGQGADTQYF.

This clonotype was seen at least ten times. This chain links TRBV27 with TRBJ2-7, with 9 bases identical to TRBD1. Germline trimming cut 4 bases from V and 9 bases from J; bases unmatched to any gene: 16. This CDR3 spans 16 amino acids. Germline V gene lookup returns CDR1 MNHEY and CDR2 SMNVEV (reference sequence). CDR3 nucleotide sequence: TGTGCCAGCAGTTCCCGAGCCGGGACAGGGTTAAGTGGGCAGTACTTC. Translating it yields CASSSRAGTGLSGQYF.

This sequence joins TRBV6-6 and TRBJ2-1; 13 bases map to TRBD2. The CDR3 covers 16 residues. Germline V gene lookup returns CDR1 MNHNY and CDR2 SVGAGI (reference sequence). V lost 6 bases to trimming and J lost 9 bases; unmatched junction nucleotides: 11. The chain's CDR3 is CASSFTGLAGLREQFF. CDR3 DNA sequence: TGTGCCAGCAGCTTTACGGGACTAGCGGGATTGCGTGAGCAGTTCTTC.

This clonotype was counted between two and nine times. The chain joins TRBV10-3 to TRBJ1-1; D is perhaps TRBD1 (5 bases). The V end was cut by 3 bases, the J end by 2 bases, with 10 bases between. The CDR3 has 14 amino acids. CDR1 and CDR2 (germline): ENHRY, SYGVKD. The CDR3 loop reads CAISDRVDNTEAFF. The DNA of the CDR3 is TGTGCCATCAGTGACAGGGTGGACAACACTGAAGCTTTCTTT.

DNA for the CDR3: TGTGCCAGCAGCTTTACGGGGGGCAAAGAGACCCAGTACTTC. This sequence encodes CASSFTGGKETQYF. The chain carries TRBV7-9 and TRBJ2-5; weak D call: TRBD2 (7 bases). This CDR3 is built from 14 residues. Per germline, CDR1 SEHNR and CDR2 FQNEAQ (reference sequence). V lost 3 bases, J lost 3 bases, and 11 bases lay in between.

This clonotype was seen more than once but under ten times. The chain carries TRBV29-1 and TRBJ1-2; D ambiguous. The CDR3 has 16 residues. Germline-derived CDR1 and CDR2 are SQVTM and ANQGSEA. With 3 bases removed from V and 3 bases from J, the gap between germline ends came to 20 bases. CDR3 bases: TGCAGCGTTGACGGGAGGAGGGATACATCAGACTATGGCTACACCTTC. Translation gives CSVDGRRDTSDYGYTF.

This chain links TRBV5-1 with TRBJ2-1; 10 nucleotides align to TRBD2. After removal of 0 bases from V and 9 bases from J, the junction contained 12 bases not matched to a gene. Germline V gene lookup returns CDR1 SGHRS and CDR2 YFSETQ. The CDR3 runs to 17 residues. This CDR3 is CASSLASGGTESIEQFF. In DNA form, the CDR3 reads TGCGCCAGCAGCTTGGCTAGCGGGGGAACCGAGAGTATTGAGCAGTTCTTC.